Shown below are 32 T cell receptor beta chains from a single sample sequenced in a study of shared clonotypes between healthy human individuals. TCRdb's copy holds only in-frame clones and misses some; the assay was immunoSEQ multiplex PCR. Found here are roughly 2.5 million clones, more than 90% of them singletons; the top ten hold about 0.13%. Sequenced sample: naive CD4+ T cells sorted from blood. Subset indicated: CD45RA+ positively selected. These receptors were taken from a man aged 18 to 29 in good health.

This clone was detected only once. The chain combines TRBV2 with TRBJ1-1; maybe TRBD1 (5 bases). CDR3 length equals 14 residues. Trimming took 5 bases from V and 1 from J, leaving 11 bases between them. Germline V gene data show CDR1 as SNHLY and CDR2 as FYNNEI. DNA of the CDR3: TGTGCCAGCAGTCAGGACGGGGGGAACACTGAAGCTTTCTTT. Protein product: CASSQDGGNTEAFF.

The rearrangement joins TRBV7-2 to TRBJ2-1, with D uncertain. This CDR3 region has 14 residues. Per the germline V gene, CDR1 is SGHTA and CDR2 is FQGNSA. Deletions cut 1 base from V and 5 bases from J, with 9 bases between. The CDR3 DNA follows: TGTGCCAGCAGCTTAGAGTCCCGGAACAATGAGCAGTTCTTC. Translating gives CASSLESRNNEQFF. The whole variable domain, filled in from reference TRBV7-2 and TRBJ2-1, reads GAGVSQSPSNKVTEKGKDVELRCDPISGHTALYWYRQSLGQGLEFLIYFQGNSAPDKSGLPSDRFSAERTGGSVSTLTIQRTQQEDSAVYLCASSLESRNNEQFFGPGTRLTVL.

This clone came up a few times. At one of its ends the junction is not consistent with the germline gene, which may arise from a read error. This rearrangement joins TRBV5-1 to TRBJ1-4, with D perhaps TRBD1 (6 bases). The CDR3 extends over 15 amino acids. Germline values: CDR1 SGHRS, CDR2 YFSETQ. CDR3 region: CASSLAQGLSSSWIF. CDR3 nucleotides: TGCGCCAGCAGCTTGGCGCAGGGGCTGAGTAGTTCGTGGATTTTT.

As concerns this clone: Other DNA sequences in this specimen translate into the identical CDR3. This chain connects TRBV9 to TRBJ1-6, with no clear D. The V gene lost 2 bases and the J gene lost 1 base, with 4 bases spanning the gap. The germline gives CDR1 SGDLS, CDR2 YYNGEE. This CDR3 is built from 14 residues. In DNA form, the CDR3 reads TGTGCCAGCAGCGTGGGGTCCTATAATTCACCCCTCCACTTT. Protein: CASSVGSYNSPLHF.

The rearrangement uses TRBV7-9 and TRBJ2-3; D not certain. This CDR3 contains 15 residues. Trimming took 4 bases from V and 3 from J, leaving 14 bases between them. The germline V gene encodes CDR1 SEHNR and CDR2 FQNEAQ (reference sequence). The CDR3 loop is CASSSLFKLTDTQYF. The CDR3 DNA is TGTGCCAGCAGCTCACTATTTAAGTTGACAGATACGCAGTATTTT.

The genes are TRBV5-4 and TRBJ2-3; D is possibly TRBD1 (6 bases). V was clipped by 4 bases and J by 2 bases, with 14 bases between them. The CDR3 covers 15 residues. CDR1 and CDR2 (germline): SGHNT, YYREEE (reference sequence). In nucleotides, the CDR3 is TGTGCCAGCAGCCCCGGACAGAGCCTCACAGATACGCAGTATTTT. Its protein is CASSPGQSLTDTQYF.

This sequence joins TRBV7-2 and TRBJ1-2, with D uncertain. Trimming took 3 bases from V and 8 from J, leaving 16 bases between them. The germline V gene has CDR1 SGHTA and CDR2 FQGNSA. The CDR3 has 14 amino acids. CDR3 amino acids: CASSFVGISFGYTF. The CDR3 coding sequence is TGTGCCAGCAGCTTTGTTGGCATCTCCTTCGGCTACACCTTC.

The chain employs TRBV28 and TRBJ2-7; weak D call: TRBD2 (6 bases). Germline loops: CDR1 MDHEN, CDR2 SYDVKM. V was pared by 3 bases and J by 3 bases, with 12 bases between. The CDR3 runs 14 residues. The CDR3 protein is CASSFTGDSYEQYF. The DNA of the CDR3 is TGTGCCAGCAGTTTTACGGGAGACAGCTACGAGCAGTACTTC.

The rearrangement links TRBV30 to TRBJ2-3, with TRBD2 identical over 12 bases. The CDR3 has 14 residues. Germline V CDR1 and CDR2: GTSNPN, SVGIG (reference sequence). Unmatched junction bases numbered 6, after V lost 1 base and J lost 10 bases. The chain's CDR3 is CAWSGRLAGGAQYF. DNA for the CDR3: TGTGCCTGGAGTGGGCGGCTAGCGGGAGGGGCGCAGTATTTT.

This sequence joins TRBV7-8 and TRBJ2-3, with no clear D. Trimming removed 4 bases at V and 4 bases at J, with 12 bases between. CDR1 is SGHVS, CDR2 FQNEAQ, per germline. The CDR3 is made up of 14 amino acids. Here the CDR3 DNA reads TGTGCCAGCAGCTCCTTTTGGGCGGCAGATACGCAGTATTTT. It is translated as CASSSFWAADTQYF.

This chain uses TRBV18 with TRBJ2-3, with TRBD1 identical over 8 bases. The CDR3 has 15 amino acids. After removal of 3 bases from V and 4 bases from J, the junction contained 6 bases not matched to a gene. Germline assignment: CDR1 KGHSH and CDR2 LQKENI. The DNA of the CDR3 is TGTGCCAGCTCACCTCCGCAGGGGGCGGCAGATACGCAGTATTTT. It codes for CASSPPQGAADTQYF. Drawing the rest from reference TRBV18 and TRBJ2-3, the complete variable domain is NAGVMQNPRHLVRRRGQEARLRCSPMKGHSHVYWYRQLPEEGLKFMVYLQKENIIDESGMPKERFSAEFPKEGPSILRIQQVVRGDSAAYFCASSPPQGAADTQYFGPGTRLTVL.

This clone has just one count. J is TRBJ2-7 and V is TRBV10-3; D remains ambiguous. The V end was cut by 3 bases, the J end by 3 bases, with 12 bases between. Germline assignment: CDR1 ENHRY and CDR2 SYGVKD. The length of the CDR3 is 14 residues. This chain's CDR3 is CAISDGRNNYEQYF. The CDR3 region has the DNA TGTGCCATCAGTGACGGACGGAATAACTACGAGCAGTACTTC.

CDR3 region: CAWSHTRYYEQYF. In DNA, the CDR3 is TGTGCCTGGAGCCATACCCGGTACTACGAGCAGTACTTC. This sequence joins TRBV30 and TRBJ2-7, with D hard to call. V lost 3 bases and J lost 3, with 12 bases in between. This CDR3 has 13 residues. Germline V CDR1 and CDR2: GTSNPN, SVGIG (reference sequence).

The V and J genes are TRBV10-2 and TRBJ2-4; D perhaps matches TRBD2 (5 bases). Trimming took 0 bases from V and 1 from J, leaving 13 bases between them. The CDR3 has 17 amino acids. The germline CDR1 and CDR2 sequences are WSHSY and SAAADI. This CDR3 reads CASSESTVGVAKNIQYF. CDR3 sequence (DNA): TGCGCCAGCAGTGAGTCGACGGTCGGGGTCGCCAAAAACATTCAGTACTTC.

With respect to this clone: Other DNA sequences in the same sample also yield this CDR3. The rearrangement links TRBV9 to TRBJ2-1; the match to TRBD2 covers 11 bases. The CDR3 sequence is 15 residues long. Losses at the gene ends were 4 bases for V and 4 bases for J; bases not matched to a gene: 4. Germline V gene sequence: CDR1 SGDLS, CDR2 YYNGEE. CDR3 protein: CASSTGLAAYNEQFF. The CDR3 bases are TGTGCCAGCAGCACGGGACTAGCGGCGTACAATGAGCAGTTCTTC. Filled out from reference TRBV9 and TRBJ2-1, the complete variable domain reads DSGVTQTPKHLITATGQRVTLRCSPRSGDLSVYWYQQSLDQGLQFLIQYYNGEERAKGNILERFSAQQFPDLHSELNLSSLELGDSALYFCASSTGLAAYNEQFFGPGTRLTVL.

V usage is TRBV27 and J usage is TRBJ1-6; D may be TRBD1 (6 bases). The germline gives CDR1 MNHEY, CDR2 SMNVEV (reference sequence). The CDR3 is made up of 14 amino acids. V was shortened by 8 bases and J by 7 bases, with 15 bases between the two germline ends. Here the CDR3 reads CASGKGGNNSPLHF. The CDR3, as DNA: TGTGCCAGCGGAAAAGGGGGGAACAATTCACCCCTCCACTTT.

The CDR3 reads CASLSWTPSNEQFF. In DNA form, the CDR3 reads TGTGCCAGTTTATCCTGGACCCCGTCAAATGAGCAGTTCTTC. The V and J genes are TRBV6-5 and TRBJ2-1; no clear D. The CDR3 extends over 14 amino acids. V was pared by 9 bases and J by 7 bases, with 19 bases between. In germline, CDR1 is MNHEY, CDR2 SVGAGI.

This chain connects TRBV5-1 to TRBJ2-3; D possibly corresponds to TRBD2 (6 bases). Germline assignment: CDR1 SGHRS and CDR2 YFSETQ. V lost 0 bases to trimming and J lost 1 base, with 15 bases between them. CDR3 length: 17 residues. The CDR3 region is CASSLVSGRGGTDTQYF. The CDR3 coding sequence is TGCGCCAGCAGCTTGGTTTCCGGGAGAGGGGGCACAGATACGCAGTATTTT.

The sample holds one count of this clone. The J gene is TRBJ1-2, the V gene TRBV13, with 7 bases lining up with TRBD1. The CDR3 is 14 residues long. The V gene end was trimmed by 4 bases and the J gene end by 2 bases; junction bases not matched to a gene: 4. Germline assignment: CDR1 PRHDT and CDR2 FYEKMQ (reference sequence). The CDR3 protein is CASSSTGRNYGYTF. The CDR3 nucleotides are TGTGCCAGCAGCTCGACAGGGAGAAACTATGGCTACACCTTC.

The CDR3 nucleotides read TGTGCCAGCAGCCGGGATCGACCGAGCTCCTACAATGAGCAGTTCTTC. The encoded protein is CASSRDRPSSYNEQFF. The chain recombines TRBV7-2 with TRBJ2-1, with a possible D match to TRBD2 (5 bases). The germline CDR1 and CDR2 sequences are SGHTA and FQGNSA. V was cut by 5 bases and J by 0 bases, with 14 bases left in between. The CDR3 has 16 residues.

The V and J genes are TRBV18 and TRBJ2-7, with D uncertain. The germline V and J ends were trimmed by 3 bases and 2 bases, with 8 bases remaining between them. Germline CDR1 reads KGHSH; CDR2 reads LQKENI. The CDR3 is 13 residues long. CDR3 loop: CASSPNPAYEQYF. For the CDR3, the DNA is TGTGCCAGCTCACCCAACCCAGCCTACGAGCAGTACTTC.

The rearrangement uses TRBV5-8 and TRBJ2-5; 7 bases map to TRBD1. The CDR3 is made up of 12 amino acids. CDR1 is SGHTS and CDR2 is YDEGEE in the germline V gene. V trimming: 5 bases; J trimming: 5 bases; junction bases outside the gene matches: 3. The chain's CDR3 is CASRRQGETQYF. CDR3 bases: TGTGCCAGCAGGAGACAGGGCGAGACCCAGTACTTC.

The chain joins TRBV6-5 to TRBJ2-5, with D perhaps TRBD2 (6 bases). Trimming took 0 bases from V and 4 from J, leaving 15 bases between them. The CDR3 is 16 residues long. The V gene's germline CDR1 is MNHEY and CDR2 SVGAGI. The CDR3 region is CASSYSITGVGETQYF. The CDR3 nucleotides are TGTGCCAGCAGTTACTCGATCACGGGAGTAGGAGAGACCCAGTACTTC.

The chain couples TRBV7-9 to TRBJ1-3; 9 bases are a match to TRBD1. The CDR3 consists of 16 residues. CDR1 is SEHNR, CDR2 FQNEAQ, per germline (reference sequence). J was trimmed by 4 bases and V by 3 bases; bases with no gene match: 7. The DNA for the CDR3 is TGTGCCAGCAGCTTCAAACAGGGGGCGCGGGGAAACACCATATATTTT. Residues: CASSFKQGARGNTIYF.

The chain couples TRBV5-8 to TRBJ1-4, with a tentative D call TRBD1 (5 bases). The CDR3 contains 14 residues. V was shortened by 7 bases and J by 0 bases, with 10 bases between the two germline ends. The germline V gene has CDR1 SGHTS and CDR2 YDEGEE. The CDR3: CASPLTATNEKLFF. In nucleotides, the CDR3 is TGTGCCAGCCCATTGACAGCAACTAATGAAAAACTGTTTTTT.

The chain carries TRBV29-1 and TRBJ2-1; no firm D call. Germline V gene data show CDR1 as SQVTM and CDR2 as ANQGSEA. The CDR3 covers 10 residues. With 4 bases removed from V and 14 bases from J, the gap between germline ends came to 12 bases. The CDR3 DNA is TGCAGCGTTGTGTTCAGATGGGAGTTCTTC. Protein sequence: CSVVFRWEFF.

The gene calls are TRBV11-2 and TRBJ1-6, with TRBD1 matching over 10 bases. After removal of 0 bases from V and 16 bases from J, the junction contained 6 bases not matched to a gene. Germline-derived CDR1 and CDR2 are SGHAT and FQNNGV. The CDR3 contains 14 residues. Written as DNA, the CDR3 is TGTGCCAGCAGCTTAGAGAGGACAGGGGGACCTCTCCACTTT. It codes for CASSLERTGGPLHF.

The V call is TRBV11-3, the J call TRBJ2-5; 7 bases are a match to TRBD2. Germline CDR1 is SGHNT and CDR2 is YENEEA. J gave up 1 base and V 1 base, and 6 bases lay outside the gene matches. The CDR3 has 16 residues. The CDR3 here is CASSLATGGGQETQYF. CDR3 DNA sequence: TGTGCCAGCAGCTTAGCCACGGGGGGTGGCCAAGAGACCCAGTACTTC.

The V and J genes are TRBV5-1 and TRBJ1-4, with 8 bases matching TRBD1. The CDR3 sequence is 16 residues long. Germline CDR1 SGHRS, CDR2 YFSETQ. The J segment lost 8 bases and the V segment lost 4 bases, leaving 13 bases of the junction unmatched. Here the CDR3 reads CASSDTPQGAGEKLFF. The CDR3 coding sequence is TGCGCCAGCAGCGACACCCCGCAGGGGGCAGGAGAAAAACTGTTTTTT.

The V gene is TRBV5-4, the J gene TRBJ1-1, with D hard to call. V gave up 3 bases and J gave up 0 bases, with 15 bases separating them. This CDR3 is built from 16 residues. Germline lookup yields CDR1 SGHNT and CDR2 YYREEE (reference sequence). The CDR3 sequence is CASSYGPEGVNTEAFF. In nucleotides, the CDR3 is TGTGCCAGCAGCTATGGCCCCGAAGGAGTGAACACTGAAGCTTTCTTT.

The gene calls are TRBV4-1 and TRBJ1-1, with TRBD1 matching over 7 bases. Germline V gives CDR1 MGHRA, CDR2 YSYEKL. The CDR3 runs 15 residues. V was pared by 4 bases and J by 2 bases, with 7 bases of the junction left unmatched. The CDR3 region is CASSPPGTANTEAFF. CDR3 DNA sequence: TGCGCCAGCAGCCCCCCGGGGACAGCTAACACTGAAGCTTTCTTT.

The chain combines TRBV7-9 with TRBJ1-3; D is possibly TRBD1 (6 bases). V dropped 2 bases and J dropped 4 bases, with 9 bases sitting between them. The CDR3 length is 14 residues. From germline, CDR1 is SEHNR and CDR2 FQNEAQ (reference sequence). CDR3 sequence: CASSLRTDGNTIYF. CDR3 nucleotide sequence: TGTGCCAGCAGCTTAAGGACAGACGGAAACACCATATATTTT.